This T cell receptor beta chain was recorded in a study of blood T cell repertoires in COVID-19. The repertoire was sequenced with immunoSEQ multiplex PCR; TCRdb's copy has only in-frame clones and lacks some. The sample gives about 60,000 clones, 85% to 90% of which show up once; about 1.5% is in the top ten. The TCR was taken from a man aged 55 to 70 with acute or convalescent COVID-19. The sample comprised peripheral blood.

The CDR3 protein is CASSDYRGADTQYF. The CDR3 DNA follows: TGCGCCAGCAGCGACTACAGGGGAGCAGATACGCAGTATTTT. The chain joins TRBV4-1 to TRBJ2-3; 7 nucleotides agree with TRBD1. After removal of 5 bases from V and 4 bases from J, the junction contained 6 bases not matched to a gene. The CDR3 is 14 residues long. Germline V lookup: CDR1 MGHRA, CDR2 YSYEKL.